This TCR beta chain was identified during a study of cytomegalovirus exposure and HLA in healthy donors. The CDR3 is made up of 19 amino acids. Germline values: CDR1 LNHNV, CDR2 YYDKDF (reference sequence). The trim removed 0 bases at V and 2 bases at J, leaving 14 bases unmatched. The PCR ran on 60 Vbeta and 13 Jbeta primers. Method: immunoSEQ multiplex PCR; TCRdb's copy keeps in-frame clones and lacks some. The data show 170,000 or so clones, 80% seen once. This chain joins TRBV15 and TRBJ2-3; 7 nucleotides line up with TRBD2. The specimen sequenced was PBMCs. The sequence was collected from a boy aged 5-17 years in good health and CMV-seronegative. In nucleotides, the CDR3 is TGTGCCACCAGCAGAGAATTGTTTGGTGGGAGGGGACTCACAGATACGCAGTATTTT. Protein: CATSRELFGGRGLTDTQYF. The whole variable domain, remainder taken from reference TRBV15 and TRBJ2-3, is DAMVIQNPRYQVTQFGKPVTLSCSQTLNHNVMYWYQQKSSQAPKLLFHYYDKDFNNEADTPDNFQSRRPNTSFCFLDIRSPGLGDTAMYLCATSRELFGGRGLTDTQYFGPGTRLTVL.